These 5 T cell receptor beta chains originate from one sample sequenced in a study of blood T cell repertoires in COVID-19. Clones were read by immunoSEQ multiplex PCR, and TCRdb kept only the in-frame ones, dropping some. The sample includes about 89,000 clones, approximately 88% of them seen just once. Source material: peripheral blood. The origin of the receptors is a man between 60 and 75 years old with acute or convalescent COVID-19.

This chain connects TRBV5-4 to TRBJ2-2, with 9 positions matching TRBD1. Looked up from germline, CDR1 is SGHNT and CDR2 is YYREEE (reference sequence). With 4 bases clipped from V and 3 bases from J, the junction kept 7 bases outside the gene matches. This CDR3 is built from 16 residues. For the CDR3, the DNA is TGTGCCAGCAGCCAAACAGGGGGCACGTACACCGGGGAGCTGTTTTTT. As protein: CASSQTGGTYTGELFF.

The genes are TRBV24-1 and TRBJ2-1, with a weak D call TRBD2 (6 bases). Trimming left V 0 bases short and J 15 bases short, with 11 bases between. There are 12 residues in the CDR3. From germline, CDR1 is KGHDR and CDR2 SFDVKD. CDR3 residues: CATSDLRGCLFF. In nucleotides, the CDR3 is TGTGCCACCAGTGATTTGCGGGGGTGTCTGTTCTTC.

CDR3 sequence reads: CASSLGGIANYGYTF. The CDR3 nucleotides are TGTGCCAGCAGCCTGGGGGGTATCGCTAACTATGGCTACACCTTC. This chain uses TRBV7-3 with TRBJ1-2; D possibly corresponds to TRBD1 (5 bases). The germline V gene has CDR1 SGHTA and CDR2 FQGTGA. This CDR3 is built from 15 residues. V was clipped by 5 bases and J by 0 bases, with 13 bases between them.

The table lists this clone with a count of one. The genes are TRBV5-1 and TRBJ2-1, with D perhaps TRBD1 (7 bases). Trimming cost V 1 base and J 7 bases, with 12 bases left between them. Germline CDR1 SGHRS, CDR2 YFSETQ. This CDR3 contains 14 residues. The CDR3, as DNA: TGCGCCAGCAGCTTGCAGACAGGGAGGAATGAGCAGTTCTTC. Amino acids: CASSLQTGRNEQFF.

The chain employs TRBV10-3 and TRBJ1-1; no definite D call. This CDR3 region has 12 residues. Germline V CDR1 and CDR2: ENHRY, SYGVKD. V shed 3 bases and J shed 2 bases, with 4 bases lying between them. CDR3 protein: CAISDLNTEAFF. In DNA, the CDR3 is TGTGCCATCAGTGACCTAAACACTGAAGCTTTCTTT.